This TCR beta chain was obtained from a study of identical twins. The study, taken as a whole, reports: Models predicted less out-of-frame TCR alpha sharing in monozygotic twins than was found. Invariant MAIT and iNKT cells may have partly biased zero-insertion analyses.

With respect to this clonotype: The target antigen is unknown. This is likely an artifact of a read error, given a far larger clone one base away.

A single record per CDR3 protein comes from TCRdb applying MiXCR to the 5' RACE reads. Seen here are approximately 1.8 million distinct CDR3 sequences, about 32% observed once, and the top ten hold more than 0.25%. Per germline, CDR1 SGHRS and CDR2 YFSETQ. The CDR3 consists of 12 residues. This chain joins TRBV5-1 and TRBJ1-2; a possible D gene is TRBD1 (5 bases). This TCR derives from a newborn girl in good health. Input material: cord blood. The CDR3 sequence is CAGSLEGNGYTF. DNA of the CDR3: TGCGCCGGCAGCTTAGAGGGGAATGGCTACACCTTC.